This T cell receptor (beta chain) originates from a study of post-analysis software for immune sequencing data. General study results and limits: About 5 TRBV segments (TRBV5-6, TRBV5-1 and TRBV20-1 among them) occurred more frequently in patients than in controls. Normalized Chao1 diversity in multiple sclerosis patients fell significantly below that of controls.

Trimming removed 4 bases from V and 0 bases from J, with 7 bases in between. This CDR3 contains 12 residues. Per germline, CDR1 SQVTM and CDR2 ANQGSEA. Incorporated into the TCR beta cDNA libraries were unique molecular identifiers, which served to reduce PCR and sequencing biases. MiXCR was run by TCRdb on the PCR reads, yielding one entry per CDR3 protein. The sample holds around 500,000 distinct CDR3 sequences, around 36% seen once. Note on this clonotype: Its antigen remains unknown.

Sequenced input: blood. The V gene is TRBV29-1, the J gene TRBJ2-7, with D hard to call. This TCR derives from a girl younger than 18 with multiple sclerosis. The CDR3 sequence: CSVGWNSYEQYF. The CDR3, as DNA: TGCAGCGTTGGGTGGAACTCCTACGAGCAGTACTTC.